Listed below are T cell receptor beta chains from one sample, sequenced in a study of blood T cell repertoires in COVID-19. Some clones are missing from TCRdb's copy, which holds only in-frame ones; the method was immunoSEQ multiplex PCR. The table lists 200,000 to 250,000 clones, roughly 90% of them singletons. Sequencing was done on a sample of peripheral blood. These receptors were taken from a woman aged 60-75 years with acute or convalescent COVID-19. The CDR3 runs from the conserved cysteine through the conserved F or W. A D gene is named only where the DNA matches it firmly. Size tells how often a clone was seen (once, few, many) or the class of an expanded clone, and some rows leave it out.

CDR3 protein: CASSINKRAYGYTF
V gene: TRBV19
clone size: once
D gene: -

CDR3 protein: CASSTPPQHF
V gene: TRBV19
clone size: many
D gene: -

CDR3 protein: CASSRDRLNSPLHF
V gene: TRBV2
clone size: -
D gene: TRBD1

CDR3 protein: CASSLWKQGGWVAEAFF
V gene: TRBV7-9
clone size: -
D gene: TRBD1

CDR3 protein: CASSEAGRGRGYF
V gene: TRBV2
clone size: -
D gene: TRBD1

CDR3 protein: CASSRLRTGQTTDTQYF
V gene: TRBV6-6
clone size: few
D gene: TRBD1

CDR3 protein: CASSVTQGLGSGGYTF
V gene: TRBV6-1
clone size: -
D gene: -

CDR3 protein: CASSYREDEQYF
V gene: TRBV19
clone size: -
D gene: TRBD2

CDR3 protein: CASSPRRGNGELFF
V gene: TRBV27
clone size: -
D gene: -

CDR3 protein: CASSRRENTEAFF
V gene: TRBV6-4
clone size: -
D gene: -

CDR3 protein: CASSRDDSSYEQYF
V gene: TRBV5-1
clone size: -
D gene: -

CDR3 protein: CASSQRQLIYEQYF
V gene: TRBV3-1/TRBV3-2
clone size: -
D gene: -

CDR3 protein: CASSPRDRGVSPLHF
V gene: TRBV5-8
clone size: -
D gene: TRBD1

CDR3 protein: CASSLDSSSGYNEQFF
V gene: TRBV5-6
clone size: -
D gene: TRBD2

CDR3 protein: CASSSRRQGGRDPGANVLTF
V gene: TRBV5-1
clone size: -
D gene: TRBD1

CDR3 protein: CASSSSSRGNYGYTF
V gene: TRBV6-5
clone size: -
D gene: -

CDR3 protein: CAWGSGGTTGELFF
V gene: TRBV30
clone size: -
D gene: TRBD2

CDR3 protein: CASGNRDRGLSEYF
V gene: TRBV2
clone size: once
D gene: TRBD1

CDR3 protein: CASSVDPVGNTIYF
V gene: TRBV9
clone size: -
D gene: -

CDR3 protein: CASAEDRVNSPLHF
V gene: TRBV6-6
clone size: -
D gene: TRBD1

CDR3 protein: CSVRTGGYEEKLFF
V gene: TRBV29-1
clone size: -
D gene: TRBD1

CDR3 protein: CASRAGQETQYF
V gene: TRBV28
clone size: -
D gene: -

CDR3 protein: CSVRDRRATDTQYF
V gene: TRBV29-1
clone size: -
D gene: TRBD1

CDR3 protein: CASSPRDRGYYEQYF
V gene: TRBV5-5
clone size: -
D gene: TRBD1

CDR3 protein: CASSSDRGHGNTIYF
V gene: TRBV6-5
clone size: -
D gene: TRBD1

CDR3 protein: CASSQGFRDLIEETQYF
V gene: TRBV4-3
clone size: -
D gene: -

CDR3 protein: CASKASVAGRANVLTF
V gene: TRBV11-3
clone size: -
D gene: TRBD2

CDR3 protein: CASEGSSPGVASSTDTQYF
V gene: TRBV18
clone size: -
D gene: -

CDR3 protein: CATRDRKLGGNQPQHF
V gene: TRBV15
clone size: -
D gene: -

CDR3 protein: CATRTSGTRNEQFF
V gene: TRBV6-5
clone size: -
D gene: TRBD2

CDR3 protein: CAIGTGVSTEAFF
V gene: TRBV10-3
clone size: -
D gene: -

CDR3 protein: CASSLQGGTNEKLFF
V gene: TRBV5-6
clone size: -
D gene: -

CDR3 protein: CASSSGGITGGYEQYF
V gene: TRBV11-3
clone size: -
D gene: TRBD2

CDR3 protein: CASSPQGMNTEAFF
V gene: TRBV19
clone size: -
D gene: -

CDR3 protein: CASSPGGRDNYGYTF
V gene: TRBV7-2
clone size: -
D gene: TRBD1

CDR3 protein: CASSSGVEKLFF
V gene: TRBV27
clone size: -
D gene: -

CDR3 protein: CAISGTGSNYGYTF
V gene: TRBV10-3
clone size: -
D gene: TRBD1

CDR3 protein: CSASRSSGGFEETQYF
V gene: TRBV20-1
clone size: once
D gene: TRBD2

CDR3 protein: CASIADRGRDFGNQPQHF
V gene: TRBV19
clone size: -
D gene: TRBD1

CDR3 protein: CASSQETGSNGYTF
V gene: TRBV3-1/TRBV3-2
clone size: once
D gene: -